This record looks at one T cell receptor (beta chain) sequence and its context. What it recognizes is unknown. PCR was performed using 60 Vbeta and 13 Jbeta primers. Sequencing used immunoSEQ multiplex PCR; TCRdb keeps in-frame clones, though not all of them. This sample has approximately 200,000 clones, with about 79% found just once. This CDR3 is built from 15 residues. Germline V gene lookup returns CDR1 SGHVS and CDR2 FNYEAQ. The V gene end was trimmed by 5 bases and the J gene end by 6 bases; junction bases not matched to a gene: 12. This sample was taken from a study of cytomegalovirus exposure and HLA in healthy donors. Overall study: Clustering assigned 70% to 85% of the approximately 400 genotyped donors to the Caucasian-associated ancestry cluster. Study-wide results and limits: Investigators reported 150 to 200 TCR beta chains as tied to cytomegalovirus. On later analysis, the bulk of CMV-associated TCR beta chains appeared to be HLA-restricted. When analyzed later, the rates of TCR association showed variation by HLA locus, with DRB1 the most and HLA-C the fewest.

The receptor was derived from a boy between 2 and 15 years old in good health and CMV-seronegative. The chain employs TRBV7-6 and TRBJ1-1, with 7 bases that match TRBD1. The sample consisted of PBMCs. CDR3 DNA sequence: TGTGCCAGCAGCCTACTGACAGGGCGGGACGCTGAAGCTTTCTTT. Encoded protein: CASSLLTGRDAEAFF. The complete variable domain, with remaining parts taken from reference TRBV7-6 and TRBJ1-1, reads GAGVSQSPRYKVTKRGQDVALRCDPISGHVSLYWYRQALGQGPEFLTYFNYEAQQDKSGLPNDRFSAERPEGSISTLTIQRTEQRDSAMYRCASSLLTGRDAEAFFGQGTRLTVV.